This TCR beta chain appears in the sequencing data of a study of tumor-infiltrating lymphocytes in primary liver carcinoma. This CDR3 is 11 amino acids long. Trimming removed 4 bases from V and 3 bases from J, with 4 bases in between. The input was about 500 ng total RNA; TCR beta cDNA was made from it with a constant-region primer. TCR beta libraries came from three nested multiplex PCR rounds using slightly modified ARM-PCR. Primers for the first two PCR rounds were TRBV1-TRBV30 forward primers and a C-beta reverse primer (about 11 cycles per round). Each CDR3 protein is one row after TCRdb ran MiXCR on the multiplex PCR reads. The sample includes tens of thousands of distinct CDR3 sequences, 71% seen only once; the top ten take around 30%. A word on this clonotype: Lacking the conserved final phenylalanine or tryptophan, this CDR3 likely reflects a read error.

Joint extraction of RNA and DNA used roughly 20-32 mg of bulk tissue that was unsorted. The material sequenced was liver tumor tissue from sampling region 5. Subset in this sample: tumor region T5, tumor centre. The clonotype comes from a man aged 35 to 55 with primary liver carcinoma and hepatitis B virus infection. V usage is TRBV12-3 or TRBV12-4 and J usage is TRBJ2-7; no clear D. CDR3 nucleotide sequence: TGTGCCAGCAGTTCCGACTACGAGCAGTACTCC. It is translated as CASSSDYEQYS.